The 6 T cell receptor beta chains presented below share a single source sample, sequenced in a study of shared clonotypes between healthy human individuals. Some clones are missing from TCRdb's copy, which holds only in-frame ones; the method was immunoSEQ multiplex PCR. The sample has 400,000 to 600,000 clones; roughly 95% are singletons. The sequencing input was naive CD4+ T cells sorted from blood. Subset of the sample: CD45RA+ positively selected. The source of these receptors is a woman aged 25 to 39 in good health.

The chain couples TRBV9 to TRBJ2-1; 10 nucleotides align to TRBD1. CDR1 is SGDLS and CDR2 is YYNGEE in the germline V gene. This CDR3 contains 15 residues. V shed 0 bases, J shed 7 bases, and the junction held 4 bases outside the gene matches. The CDR3 protein is CASSVGTGGWNEQFF. The CDR3 coding sequence is TGTGCCAGCAGCGTAGGGACAGGGGGTTGGAATGAGCAGTTCTTC. Full variable domain (remainder filled in from reference TRBV9 and TRBJ2-1): DSGVTQTPKHLITATGQRVTLRCSPRSGDLSVYWYQQSLDQGLQFLIQYYNGEERAKGNILERFSAQQFPDLHSELNLSSLELGDSALYFCASSVGTGGWNEQFFGPGTRLTVL.

The V and J genes are TRBV7-9 and TRBJ2-1; D unresolved. Germline V gives CDR1 SEHNR, CDR2 FQNEAQ (reference sequence). CDR3 size: 14 residues. Trimming shortened V by 6 bases and J by 7 bases, and 16 bases separated the two germline ends. CDR3: CASSFKDVGNEQFF. Written as DNA, the CDR3 is TGTGCCAGCAGTTTCAAAGACGTAGGGAATGAGCAGTTCTTC.

In regard to this clone: Other DNA sequences in this sample translate to the same CDR3. V gene TRBV5-1 combines with J gene TRBJ1-1; 11 bases line up with TRBD1. The CDR3 spans 14 residues. The V and J ends lost 3 bases and 5 bases, in that order; junction bases with no gene match: 3. The germline gives CDR1 SGHRS, CDR2 YFSETQ. This chain's CDR3 is CASSSGTGGTEAFF. CDR3 sequence (DNA): TGCGCCAGCAGCTCGGGGACAGGGGGGACTGAAGCTTTCTTT.

This chain uses TRBV28 with TRBJ2-7, with 16 bases identical to TRBD2. V dropped 2 bases and J dropped 2; count of bases not matched to a gene: 0. CDR3 length equals 16 residues. Germline V gene lookup returns CDR1 MDHEN and CDR2 SYDVKM. The CDR3 DNA follows: TGTGCCAGCAGTTTAGGGACTAGCGGGAGGGCCTACGAGCAGTACTTC. It yields the protein CASSLGTSGRAYEQYF.

This clone was recorded only once. V and J are TRBV18 and TRBJ2-6; tentative D call: TRBD1 (6 bases). This CDR3 contains 17 residues. V gave up 3 bases and J gave up 0 bases, with 12 bases separating them. Germline CDR1 is KGHSH and CDR2 is LQKENI. CDR3 nucleotides: TGTGCCAGCTCACCGGAGACAGGCATCTCTGGGGCCAACGTCCTGACTTTC. Translated: CASSPETGISGANVLTF.

The V gene is TRBV5-3, the J gene TRBJ1-1; the D is unclear. Being an ORF, TRBV5-3 has a function that is uncertain. Trimming shortened V by 6 bases and J by 3 bases, and 15 bases separated the two germline ends. The CDR3 runs to 14 residues. Here the CDR3 reads CARTDEVGDTEAFF. The CDR3 bases are TGTGCCAGAACCGACGAGGTTGGGGACACTGAAGCTTTCTTT.